This TCR beta chain is from a study of blood T cell repertoires in COVID-19. Overall study: The origin of the acute and convalescent COVID-19 samples was the United States, Italy and Spain. T cells, B-cell-depleted T cells, or PBMCs provided the cDNA or gDNA that served as material.

Per the authors' pipeline: The authors estimated nucleated cell counts from reference gene primer amplification. The repertoire was sequenced with immunoSEQ multiplex PCR; TCRdb's copy has only in-frame clones and lacks some. That table is the source of V, J and clone size, and D and trimming were worked out from the DNA. This table has 190,000 or so clones, around 87% appearing once. In germline, CDR1 is SGHAT, CDR2 FQNNGV. This CDR3 has 14 amino acids. Trimming took 5 bases from V and 7 from J, leaving 16 bases between them. The clonotype originates from a man aged 45-65 years with acute or convalescent COVID-19. Sequenced: peripheral blood. The gene calls are TRBV11-2 and TRBJ2-3; weak D call: TRBD2 (6 bases). CDR3 protein: CASSPGGSRNTQYF. The CDR3, as DNA: TGTGCCAGCAGCCCCGGGGGTAGCCGGAATACGCAGTATTTT.